This entry lists 8 T cell receptor beta chains sequenced from one sample in a study of T cell responses to AZD1222 COVID-19 vaccine. Assay used: immunoSEQ multiplex PCR; TCRdb lists only in-frame clones, some missing. The sample has about 100,000 clones; around 94% are singletons. Material: peripheral blood, obtained on day 0 of AZD1222 vaccination. The receptors were sampled from an adult in good health.

The gene calls are TRBV6-6 and TRBJ1-5; 8 bases line up with TRBD1. Germline values: CDR1 MNHNY, CDR2 SVGAGI (reference sequence). The trim removed 6 bases at V and 2 bases at J, leaving 3 bases unmatched. The length of the CDR3 is 14 residues. CDR3 nucleotide sequence: TGTGCCAGCAGGTCACAGGGGGGCAATCAGCCCCAGCATTTT. This encodes CASRSQGGNQPQHF.

V is TRBV19 and J is TRBJ1-1; D is ambiguous. The CDR3 runs 14 residues. Trimming pared 1 base from V and 3 bases from J, leaving 9 bases between. Germline V gene sequence: CDR1 LNHDA, CDR2 SQIVND (reference sequence). CDR3 loop: CASSIASTDTEAFF. DNA for the CDR3: TGTGCCAGTAGTATAGCCTCGACTGACACTGAAGCTTTCTTT.

The J gene is TRBJ2-7, the V gene TRBV2; 8 nucleotides line up with TRBD2. V lost 8 bases to trimming and J lost 9 bases; unmatched junction nucleotides: 15. CDR1 is SNHLY, CDR2 FYNNEI, per germline. The CDR3 spans 14 residues. The CDR3 DNA follows: TGTGCCAGCCTCCTCGGGGGGGGCTCGGATCGGCAGTACTTC. As protein: CASLLGGGSDRQYF. The full variable domain, completed using reference TRBV2 and TRBJ2-7, is EPEVTQTPSHQVTQMGQEVILRCVPISNHLYFYWYRQILGQKVEFLVSFYNNEISEKSEIFDDQFSVERPDGSNFTLKIRSTKLEDSAMYFCASLLGGGSDRQYFGPGTRLTVT.

The chain links TRBV19 to TRBJ2-1; 10 bases line up with TRBD1. In germline, CDR1 is LNHDA, CDR2 SQIVND (reference sequence). The CDR3 extends over 16 amino acids. V was clipped by 3 bases and J by 7 bases; unmatched bases: 9. For the CDR3, the DNA is TGTGCCAGTAGTATGAGGGGGACAGGGGTAGGGAATGAGCAGTTCTTC. This gives the protein CASSMRGTGVGNEQFF.

The chain carries TRBV29-1 and TRBJ1-5; no clear D. Per the germline V gene, CDR1 is SQVTM and CDR2 is ANQGSEA. CDR3 length equals 13 residues. The V end lost 6 bases, the J end lost 4 bases, and 13 bases lay between the germline ends. CDR3 region: CSVAEEYNQPQHF. The CDR3 DNA sequence: TGCAGCGTGGCTGAAGAGTATAATCAGCCCCAGCATTTT. The full variable domain, rest sourced from reference TRBV29-1 and TRBJ1-5, is SAVISQKPSRDICQRGTSLTIQCQVDSQVTMMFWYRQQPGQSLTLIATANQGSEATYESGFVIDKFPISRPNLTFSTLTVSNMSPEDSSIYLCSVAEEYNQPQHFGDGTRLSIL.

The J gene is TRBJ2-6, the V gene TRBV7-9; D remains unclear. V shed 5 bases and J shed 1 base, with 9 bases lying between them. The CDR3 loop spans 15 amino acids. Germline CDR1 reads SEHNR; CDR2 reads FQNEAQ (reference sequence). This CDR3 is CASSVSESGANVLTF. The CDR3 DNA reads as TGTGCCAGCAGCGTAAGTGAATCTGGGGCCAACGTCCTGACTTTC.

This clone has a handful of counts. The V call is TRBV24-1, the J call TRBJ2-1; 10 positions match TRBD2. This CDR3 spans 16 amino acids. From germline, CDR1 is KGHDR and CDR2 SFDVKD. With 3 bases clipped from V and 5 bases from J, the junction kept 6 bases outside the gene matches. CDR3 loop: CATSDPSGGANNEQFF. CDR3 DNA: TGTGCCACCAGTGATCCAAGCGGGGGGGCCAACAATGAGCAGTTCTTC.

V is TRBV28 and J is TRBJ1-5, with D perhaps matching TRBD1 (5 bases). This CDR3 has 13 residues. Per germline, CDR1 MDHEN and CDR2 SYDVKM. The germline V and J ends were trimmed by 5 bases and 1 base, with 6 bases remaining between them. The CDR3 coding sequence is TGTGCCAGCAGTCGGGACAGCAATCAGCCCCAGCATTTT. This encodes CASSRDSNQPQHF.